This T cell receptor (beta chain) was retrieved from a study of beta chain features in type 1 diabetes. The overall study: Healthy donors and patients showed comparable age, gender and cell yields.

Whole-study findings and limits: A moderate, significant TCRB CDR3 shortening appeared in type 1 diabetes across four CD4+ subsets.

Investigators reverse transcribed all isolated RNA, so they sequenced expressed TCRB transcripts. Clones were read by immunoSEQ multiplex PCR, and TCRdb kept only the in-frame ones, dropping some. Counted here are some 44,000 clones, roughly 70% occurring once; the ten biggest clones make up roughly 2.2%. Every single donor gave one heparinised blood draw, and these averaged roughly 120 mL. Turning to this clone: Its target is not known.

CDR1 and CDR2 from the germline V gene are WNHNN and SYGVQD (reference sequence). V gave up 0 bases and J gave up 2 bases, with 14 bases separating them. The CDR3 loop spans 16 amino acids. This chain joins TRBV10-1 and TRBJ2-7, with D perhaps TRBD2 (7 bases). The receptor was derived from a woman aged 18-30 years with type 1 diabetes. Sequenced sample: Tregs from blood. CDR3 residues: CASSESTGGGTYEQYF. The CDR3 DNA reads as TGCGCCAGCAGTGAGTCGACTGGCGGGGGCACCTACGAGCAGTACTTC.